A selection of T cell receptor beta chains follows, all from one sample in a study of cytomegalovirus exposure and HLA in healthy donors. Assay: immunoSEQ multiplex PCR; the TCRdb copy retains only in-frame clones and omits some. There are 120,000 to 150,000 clones in the sample; around 77% occur only once, and 6.5% to 8% lies in the top ten. The source material was PBMCs. Receptors originate from a woman aged 40 to 55 in good health and CMV-seropositive. The CDR3 runs from the conserved cysteine through the conserved F or W. Each record gives: clone size, V gene, D gene, J gene, CDR3 protein, CDR3 DNA. A D gene is named only where the DNA matches it firmly. Clone size appears in some rows only: once, few, many, or a class for an expanded clone.

-	TRBV10-2	TRBD1	TRBJ1-4	CASMDRGGNEKLFF	TGCGCCAGCATGGACAGGGGAGGTAATGAAAAACTGTTTTTT
-	TRBV30	TRBD2	TRBJ2-3	CAWSVGGDRGLFSDTQYF	TGTGCCTGGAGTGTCGGGGGGGACCGGGGTTTGTTTTCAGATACGCAGTATTTT
-	TRBV7-9	TRBD2	TRBJ2-2	CASSSTAGGGSTGELFF	TGTGCCAGCAGCTCTACAGCGGGGGGCGGTAGCACCGGGGAGCTGTTTTTT
-	TRBV9	-	TRBJ2-7	CASSAWERAEQYF	TGTGCCAGCAGCGCGTGGGAGAGGGCCGAGCAGTACTTC
-	TRBV19	-	TRBJ1-5	CASSINRVEPQHF	TGTGCCAGTAGTATCAACAGGGTTGAGCCCCAGCATTTT
-	TRBV28	TRBD1	TRBJ2-7	CASNRADRGRGEQYF	TGTGCCAGCAACCGCGCGGACAGGGGGCGAGGTGAGCAGTACTTC
-	TRBV30	TRBD2	TRBJ2-5	CAWSEGGGAETQYF	TGTGCCTGGAGTGAGGGCGGGGGGGCAGAGACCCAGTACTTC
-	TRBV7-9	-	TRBJ1-2	CASSLGQYYGYTF	TGTGCCAGCAGCTTAGGGCAGTACTATGGCTACACCTTC
once	TRBV29-1	TRBD1	TRBJ2-4	CSSFPGQGTISKNIQYF	TGCAGCTCATTCCCGGGACAGGGAACGATATCCAAAAACATTCAGTACTTC
-	TRBV7-3	-	TRBJ2-7	CASSLASGSYEQYF	TGTGCCAGCAGTCTCGCCTCAGGGTCCTACGAGCAGTACTTC
-	TRBV27	-	TRBJ2-7	CASRGTPPSYEQYF	TGTGCCAGCAGAGGGACACCGCCTTCCTACGAGCAGTACTTC
-	TRBV7-7	-	TRBJ2-6	CARVGDSGANVLTF	TGTGCCAGGGTCGGGGACTCTGGGGCCAACGTCCTGACTTTC
-	TRBV28	-	TRBJ2-7	CASSFRPSSYEQYF	TGTGCCAGCAGTTTCAGGCCGAGCTCCTACGAGCAGTACTTC
-	TRBV21-1	-	TRBJ1-5	CASSKSLGQGDGFNQPQHF	TGTGCCAGCAGCAAAAGCCTGGGACAGGGGGACGGATTCAATCAGCCCCAGCATTTT
once	TRBV5-1	TRBD2	TRBJ2-3	CASSLDLAGTADTQYF	TGCGCCAGCAGCTTGGATCTAGCGGGGACGGCAGATACGCAGTATTTT
-	TRBV6-1	-	TRBJ1-6	CASSGEGGNSPLHF	TGTGCCAGCAGTGGGGAGGGGGGAAATTCACCCCTCCACTTT
-	TRBV6-5	-	TRBJ1-5	CASSYDGYSNQPQHF	TGTGCCAGCAGTTACGACGGGTATAGCAATCAGCCCCAGCATTTT
-	TRBV5-6	-	TRBJ2-3	CASSLLEIGQYF	TGTGCCAGCAGCCTCCTAGAGATTGGGCAGTATTTT
-	TRBV2	-	TRBJ1-6	CASRAGAGAYNSPLHF	TGTGCCAGCAGGGCTGGGGCGGGAGCCTATAATTCACCCCTCCACTTT
-	TRBV28	-	TRBJ2-3	CASTWGTSTDTQYF	TGTGCCAGCACTTGGGGGACTAGCACAGATACGCAGTATTTT
-	TRBV11-2	TRBD1	TRBJ2-7	CASSVPTTGSGEQYF	TGTGCCAGCAGCGTACCGACGACAGGGTCGGGTGAGCAGTACTTC
few	TRBV10-3	TRBD1	TRBJ2-1	CAISDGRGLDNEQFF	TGTGCCATCAGTGATGGCAGGGGGCTTGACAATGAGCAGTTCTTC
-	TRBV6-1	-	TRBJ1-5	CASSKTGSNQPQHF	TGTGCCAGCAGTAAGACAGGTAGCAATCAGCCCCAGCATTTT
-	TRBV19	TRBD2	TRBJ2-5	CASSLQSRLAGGETQYF	TGTGCCAGTAGTTTACAATCGAGACTAGCGGGGGGCGAGACCCAGTACTTC
-	TRBV29-1	-	TRBJ2-7	CSVLRGPEQYF	TGCAGCGTTCTCCGGGGTCCCGAGCAGTACTTC
once	TRBV6-6	TRBD1	TRBJ1-2	CASSYADPGQGAGYTF	TGTGCCAGCAGTTACGCCGACCCGGGACAGGGAGCTGGCTACACCTTC
-	TRBV6-4	TRBD2	TRBJ2-7	CASSDWTSVHEQYF	TGTGCCAGCAGTGACTGGACTAGCGTCCACGAGCAGTACTTC
-	TRBV5-5	-	TRBJ2-7	CASSLAWRGNYEQYF	TGTGCCAGCAGCTTAGCTTGGAGGGGAAACTACGAGCAGTACTTC
-	TRBV29-1	TRBD1	TRBJ2-1	CSVAGRGNSYNEQFF	TGCAGCGTTGCTGGCAGGGGGAACTCCTACAATGAGCAGTTCTTC
-	TRBV5-5	TRBD2	TRBJ2-7	CASSLALGLASYEQYF	TGTGCCAGCAGCTTGGCCCTCGGACTAGCTTCGTACGAGCAGTACTTC
once	TRBV29-1	TRBD2	TRBJ2-4	CSVHSGGAGYKNIQYF	TGCAGCGTGCATAGCGGGGGCGCCGGATACAAAAACATTCAGTACTTC
-	TRBV29-1	-	TRBJ1-1	CSVEGSGEAFF	TGCAGCGTTGAAGGGAGCGGTGAAGCTTTCTTT
-	TRBV19	TRBD1	TRBJ1-5	CASSTGQVLGNQPQHF	TGTGCCAGTAGTACGGGACAGGTTCTCGGGAATCAGCCCCAGCATTTT
-	TRBV5-4	TRBD1	TRBJ2-7	CASSLGQGATYEQYF	TGTGCCAGCAGCTTGGGACAGGGGGCAACCTACGAGCAGTACTTC
-	TRBV5-1	-	TRBJ2-7	CASSLQQGNEQYF	TGCGCCAGCAGCTTACAACAGGGCAACGAGCAGTACTTC
-	TRBV7-9	-	TRBJ2-7	CASSLSDFEQYF	TGTGCCAGCAGCTTATCCGACTTCGAGCAGTACTTC
once	TRBV6-5	-	TRBJ2-2	CASRPPRGGAGELFF	TGTGCGAGCAGACCCCCGCGGGGCGGGGCCGGGGAGCTGTTTTTT
-	TRBV5-1	TRBD2	TRBJ2-3	CASTPPTGGGPRPDTQYF	TGCGCCAGCACCCCCCCGACCGGCGGGGGGCCCCGTCCAGATACGCAGTATTTT
-	TRBV6-5	-	TRBJ1-1	CASSYSSSNTEAFF	TGTGCCAGCAGTTACTCCTCTTCGAACACTGAAGCTTTCTTT
-	TRBV30	TRBD1	TRBJ1-1	CAWSAPGQGVNAEAFF	TGTGCCTGGAGTGCCCCGGGACAGGGAGTTAACGCTGAAGCTTTCTTT
-	TRBV19	TRBD2	TRBJ2-1	CASSQAGALYNEQFF	TGTGCCAGTAGTCAAGCGGGGGCCTTATACAATGAGCAGTTCTTC
-	TRBV25-1	-	TRBJ2-7	CASKFPSSYEQYF	TGTGCCAGCAAATTCCCGAGCTCCTACGAGCAGTACTTC
-	TRBV5-1	-	TRBJ2-3	CASSLGQILTDTQYF	TGCGCCAGCAGCTTGGGGCAGATCCTCACAGATACGCAGTATTTT
-	TRBV7-2	-	TRBJ2-7	CASSPETNAYEQYF	TGTGCCAGCAGCCCGGAGACTAACGCCTACGAGCAGTACTTC
-	TRBV5-1	-	TRBJ1-5	CASSPPSPGNQPQHF	TGCGCCAGCAGCCCCCCGTCTCCGGGCAATCAGCCCCAGCATTTT